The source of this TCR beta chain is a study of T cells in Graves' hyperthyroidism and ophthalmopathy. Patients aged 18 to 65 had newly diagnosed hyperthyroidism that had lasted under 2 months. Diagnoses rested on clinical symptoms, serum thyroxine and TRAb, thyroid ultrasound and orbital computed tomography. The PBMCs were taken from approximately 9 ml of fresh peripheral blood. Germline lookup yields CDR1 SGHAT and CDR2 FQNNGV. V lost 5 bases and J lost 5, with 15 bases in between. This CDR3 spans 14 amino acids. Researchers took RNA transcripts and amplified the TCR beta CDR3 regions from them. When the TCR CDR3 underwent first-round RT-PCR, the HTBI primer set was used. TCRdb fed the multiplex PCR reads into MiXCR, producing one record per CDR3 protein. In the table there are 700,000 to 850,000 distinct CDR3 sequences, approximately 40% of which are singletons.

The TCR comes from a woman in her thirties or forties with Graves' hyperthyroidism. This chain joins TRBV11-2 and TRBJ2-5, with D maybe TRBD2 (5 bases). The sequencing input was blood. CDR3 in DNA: TGTGCCAGCAGCCTGGGAGAAGAAGCGGAGACCCAGTACTTC. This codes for CASSLGEEAETQYF.